This TCR beta chain comes out of a study of blood T cell repertoires in COVID-19. CDR3 length: 13 residues. V lost 9 bases and J lost 4; bases outside the gene matches: 4. Repertoires were generated with immunoSEQ multiplex PCR, while TCRdb's copy carries only in-frame clones and drops some. This sample has over 200,000 clones; 86% occur once, and the top ten carry 2.5% to 3.5%. The rearrangement uses TRBV12-3 or TRBV12-4 and TRBJ2-2; 8 bases map to TRBD1. The sample taken for sequencing was PBMCs or T cells enriched from blood (not recorded which). This receptor was taken from a woman between 45 and 65 years old in a cohort exposed to, infected with or recovered from COVID-19 (not recorded which). For the CDR3, the DNA is TGTGCCAGTGGGGACAGGTTCACCGGGGAGCTGTTTTTT. This gives the protein CASGDRFTGELFF.